The TCR beta chain described here comes from a study of T cell responses to AZD1222 COVID-19 vaccine. Pooling covered second doses at about 4 or about 12 weeks. Generated by immunoSEQ multiplex PCR, the TCRdb table keeps only in-frame clones and is missing some. The sample yields 120,000 to 150,000 clones, roughly 89% seen once. From germline, CDR1 is LNHNV and CDR2 YYDKDF (reference sequence). This CDR3 contains 22 residues. Trimming took 4 bases from V and 1 from J; bases not matched to a gene: 23. This rearrangement joins TRBV15 to TRBJ2-1; 9 nucleotides line up with TRBD2. Sequencing was performed on peripheral blood, taken 28 days after the second AZD1222 dose. This clonotype was sampled from an adult who received the AZD1222 COVID-19 vaccine. Written as DNA, the CDR3 is TGTGCCACCAGCACTGTACTGGGGGGGCTAGCGGGATTTTGGGGATCCTACAATGAGCAGTTCTTC. Translated: CATSTVLGGLAGFWGSYNEQFF.